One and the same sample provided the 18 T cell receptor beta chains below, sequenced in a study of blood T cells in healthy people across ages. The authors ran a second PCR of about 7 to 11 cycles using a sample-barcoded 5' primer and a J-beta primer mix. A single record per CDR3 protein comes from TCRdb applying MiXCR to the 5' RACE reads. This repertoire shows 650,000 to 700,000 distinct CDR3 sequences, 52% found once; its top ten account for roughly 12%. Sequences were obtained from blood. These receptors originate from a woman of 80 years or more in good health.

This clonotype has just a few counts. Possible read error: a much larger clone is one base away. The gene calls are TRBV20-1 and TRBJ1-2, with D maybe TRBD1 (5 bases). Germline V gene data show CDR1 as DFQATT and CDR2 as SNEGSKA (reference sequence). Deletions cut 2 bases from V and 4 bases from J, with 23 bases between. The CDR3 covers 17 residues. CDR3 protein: CSARSALRGTATYGYTF. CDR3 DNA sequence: TGCAGTGCTAGATCTGCCTTAAGGGGAACCGCAACCTATGGCTACACCTTC.

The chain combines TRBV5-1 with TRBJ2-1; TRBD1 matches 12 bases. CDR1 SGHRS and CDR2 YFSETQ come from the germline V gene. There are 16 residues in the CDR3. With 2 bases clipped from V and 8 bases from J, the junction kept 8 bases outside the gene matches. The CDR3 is CASSLGPGQGADEQFF. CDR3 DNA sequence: TGCGCCAGCAGCTTAGGTCCGGGACAGGGGGCCGATGAGCAGTTCTTC.

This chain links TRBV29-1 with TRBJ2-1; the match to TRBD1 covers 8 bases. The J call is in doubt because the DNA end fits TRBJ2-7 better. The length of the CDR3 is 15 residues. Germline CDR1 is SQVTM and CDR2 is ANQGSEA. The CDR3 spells CSVDGARQGNNEQYF. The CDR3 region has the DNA TGCAGCGTTGACGGGGCCAGACAGGGGAACAATGAGCAGTACTTC.

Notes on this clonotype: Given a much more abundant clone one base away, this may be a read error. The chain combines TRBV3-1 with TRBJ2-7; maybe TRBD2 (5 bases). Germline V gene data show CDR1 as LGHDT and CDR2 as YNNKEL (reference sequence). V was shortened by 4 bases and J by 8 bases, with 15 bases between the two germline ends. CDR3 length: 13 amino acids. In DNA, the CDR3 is TGTGCCAGCAGCCTGGCAGTTACGGGGAAGCAGTACTTC. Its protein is CASSLAVTGKQYF.

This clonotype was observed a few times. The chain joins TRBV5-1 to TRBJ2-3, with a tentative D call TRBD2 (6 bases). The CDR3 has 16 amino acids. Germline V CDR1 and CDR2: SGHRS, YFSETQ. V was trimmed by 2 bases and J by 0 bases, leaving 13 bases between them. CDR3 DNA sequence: TGCGCCAGCAGCTTAAACGGGGCGGGAAGCACAGATACGCAGTATTTT. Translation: CASSLNGAGSTDTQYF.

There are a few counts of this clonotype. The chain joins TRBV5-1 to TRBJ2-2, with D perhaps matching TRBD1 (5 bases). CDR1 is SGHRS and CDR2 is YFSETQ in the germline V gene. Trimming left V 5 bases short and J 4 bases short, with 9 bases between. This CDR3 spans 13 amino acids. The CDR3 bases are TGCGCCAGCAGGACAGAAATCACCGGGGAGCTGTTTTTT. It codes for CASRTEITGELFF.

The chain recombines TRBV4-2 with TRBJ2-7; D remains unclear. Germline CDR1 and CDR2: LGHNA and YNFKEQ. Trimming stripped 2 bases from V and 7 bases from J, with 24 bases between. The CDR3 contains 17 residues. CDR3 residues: CASSQNPIGGRYNEQYF. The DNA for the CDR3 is TGTGCCAGCAGCCAAAACCCTATAGGTGGGCGATACAATGAGCAGTACTTC.

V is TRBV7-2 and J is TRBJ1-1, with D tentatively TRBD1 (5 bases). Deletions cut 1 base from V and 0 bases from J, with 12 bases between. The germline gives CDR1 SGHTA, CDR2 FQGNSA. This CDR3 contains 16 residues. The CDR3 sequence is CASSLVEGRMNTEAFF. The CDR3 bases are TGTGCCAGCAGCTTAGTAGAGGGGCGCATGAACACTGAAGCTTTCTTT.

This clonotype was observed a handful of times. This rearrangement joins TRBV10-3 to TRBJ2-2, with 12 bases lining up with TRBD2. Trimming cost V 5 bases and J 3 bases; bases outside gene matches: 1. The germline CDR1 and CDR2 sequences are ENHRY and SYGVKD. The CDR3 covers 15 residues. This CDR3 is CAISPSGRDTGELFF. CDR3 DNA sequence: TGTGCCATCAGTCCTAGCGGGAGGGACACCGGGGAGCTGTTTTTT.

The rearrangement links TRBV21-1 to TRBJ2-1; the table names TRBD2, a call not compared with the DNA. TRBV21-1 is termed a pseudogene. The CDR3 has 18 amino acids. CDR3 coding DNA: TGTGCCAGCAGCAAAAACCCCTCACAGCGGGAGGCGTACAATGAGCAGTTCTTC. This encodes CASSKNPSQREAYNEQFF.

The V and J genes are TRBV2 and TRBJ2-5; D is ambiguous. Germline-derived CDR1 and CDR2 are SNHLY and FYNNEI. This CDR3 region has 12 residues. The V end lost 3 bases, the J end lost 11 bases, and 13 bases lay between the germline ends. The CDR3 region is CASSDEEYEQYF. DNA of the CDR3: TGTGCCAGCAGTGACGAGGAATATGAGCAGTACTTC.

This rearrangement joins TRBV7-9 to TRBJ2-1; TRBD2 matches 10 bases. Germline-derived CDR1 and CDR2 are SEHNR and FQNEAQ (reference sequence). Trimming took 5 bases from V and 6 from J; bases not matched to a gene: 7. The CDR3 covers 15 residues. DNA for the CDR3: TGTGCCAGCAGCCTAGACGGGACTAGCGCCAATGAGCAGTTCTTC. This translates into CASSLDGTSANEQFF. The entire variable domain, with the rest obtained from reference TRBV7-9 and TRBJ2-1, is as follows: DTGVSQNPRHKITKRGQNVTFRCDPISEHNRLYWYRQTLGQGPEFLTYFQNEAQLEKSRLLSDRFSAERPKGSFSTLEIQRTEQGDSAMYLCASSLDGTSANEQFFGPGTRLTVL.

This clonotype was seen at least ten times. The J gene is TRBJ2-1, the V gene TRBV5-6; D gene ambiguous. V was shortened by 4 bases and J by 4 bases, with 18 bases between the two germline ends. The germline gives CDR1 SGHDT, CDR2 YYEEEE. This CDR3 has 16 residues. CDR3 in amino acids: CASSPVRPTPYNEQFF. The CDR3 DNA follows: TGTGCCAGCAGCCCCGTAAGGCCCACCCCGTACAATGAGCAGTTCTTC.

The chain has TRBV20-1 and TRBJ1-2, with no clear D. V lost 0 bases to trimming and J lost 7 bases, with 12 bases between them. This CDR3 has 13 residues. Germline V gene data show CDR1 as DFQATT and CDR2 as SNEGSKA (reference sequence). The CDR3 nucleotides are TGCAGTGCTAGAGATCAGACCTACGGTGGCTACACCTTC. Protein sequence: CSARDQTYGGYTF.

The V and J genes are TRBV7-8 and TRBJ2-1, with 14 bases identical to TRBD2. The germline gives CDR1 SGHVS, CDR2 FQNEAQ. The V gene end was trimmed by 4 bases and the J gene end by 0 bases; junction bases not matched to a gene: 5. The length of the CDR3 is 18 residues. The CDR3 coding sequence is TGTGCCAGCAGCTCCCGACTAGCGGGGGGGGGCTCCTACAATGAGCAGTTCTTC. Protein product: CASSSRLAGGGSYNEQFF.

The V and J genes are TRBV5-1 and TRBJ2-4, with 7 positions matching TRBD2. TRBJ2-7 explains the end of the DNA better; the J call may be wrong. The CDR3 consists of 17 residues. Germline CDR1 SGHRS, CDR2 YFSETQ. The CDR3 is CASSLGVLSGAIYEQYF. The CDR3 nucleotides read TGCGCCAGCAGCTTGGGGGTCCTAAGCGGGGCGATCTACGAGCAGTACTTC.

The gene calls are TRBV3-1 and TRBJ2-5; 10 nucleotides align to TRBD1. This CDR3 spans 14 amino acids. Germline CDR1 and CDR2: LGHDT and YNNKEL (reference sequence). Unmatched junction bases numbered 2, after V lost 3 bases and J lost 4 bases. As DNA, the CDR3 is TGTGCCAGCAGCCAGCGGACAGGGGGAGAGACCCAGTACTTC. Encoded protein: CASSQRTGGETQYF.

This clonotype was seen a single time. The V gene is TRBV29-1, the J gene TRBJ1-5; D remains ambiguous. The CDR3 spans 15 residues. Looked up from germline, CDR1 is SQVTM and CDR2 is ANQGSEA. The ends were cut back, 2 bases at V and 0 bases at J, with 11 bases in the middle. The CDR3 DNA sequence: TGCAGCGTTGAATACCGGGCATATAGCAATCAGCCCCAGCATTTT. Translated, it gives CSVEYRAYSNQPQHF.